This TCR beta chain was captured by sequencing in a study of blood T cell repertoires in COVID-19. Study overall: Symptom resolution, clearance, or two negative PCRs marked donors in Cohort 3 as recovered.

Profiling relied on immunoSEQ multiplex PCR, and the TCRdb table lists in-frame clones only, not all of them. This table has some 300,000 clones, 88% appearing once. This CDR3 has 15 amino acids. Per the germline V gene, CDR1 is GTSNPN and CDR2 is SVGIG (reference sequence). Trimming cost V 1 base and J 0 bases; bases outside gene matches: 3. The source material was PBMCs or T cells enriched from blood (not recorded which). This clonotype was obtained from a woman aged 55-69 years in a cohort exposed to, infected with or recovered from COVID-19 (not recorded which). The gene calls are TRBV30 and TRBJ2-3, with TRBD2 matching over 8 bases. The CDR3 reads CAWSAGGRSTDTQYF. CDR3 nucleotide sequence: TGTGCCTGGAGTGCCGGCGGGAGGAGCACAGATACGCAGTATTTT.